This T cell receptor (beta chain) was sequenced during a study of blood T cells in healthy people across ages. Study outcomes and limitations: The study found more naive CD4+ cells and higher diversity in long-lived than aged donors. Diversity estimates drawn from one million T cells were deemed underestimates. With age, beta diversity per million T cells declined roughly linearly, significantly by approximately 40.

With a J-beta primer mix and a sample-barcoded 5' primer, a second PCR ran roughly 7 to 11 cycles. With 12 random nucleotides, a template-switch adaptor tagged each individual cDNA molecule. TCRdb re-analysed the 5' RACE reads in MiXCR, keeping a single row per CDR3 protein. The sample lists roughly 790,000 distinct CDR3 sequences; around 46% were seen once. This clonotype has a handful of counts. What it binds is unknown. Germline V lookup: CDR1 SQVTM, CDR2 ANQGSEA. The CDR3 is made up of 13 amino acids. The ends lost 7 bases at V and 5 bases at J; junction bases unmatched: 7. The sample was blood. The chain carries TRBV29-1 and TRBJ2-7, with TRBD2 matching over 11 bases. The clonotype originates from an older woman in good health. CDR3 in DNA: TGCAGCGGGGGTACTAGCGGGGGCCACGAGCAGTACTTC. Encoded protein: CSGGTSGGHEQYF.